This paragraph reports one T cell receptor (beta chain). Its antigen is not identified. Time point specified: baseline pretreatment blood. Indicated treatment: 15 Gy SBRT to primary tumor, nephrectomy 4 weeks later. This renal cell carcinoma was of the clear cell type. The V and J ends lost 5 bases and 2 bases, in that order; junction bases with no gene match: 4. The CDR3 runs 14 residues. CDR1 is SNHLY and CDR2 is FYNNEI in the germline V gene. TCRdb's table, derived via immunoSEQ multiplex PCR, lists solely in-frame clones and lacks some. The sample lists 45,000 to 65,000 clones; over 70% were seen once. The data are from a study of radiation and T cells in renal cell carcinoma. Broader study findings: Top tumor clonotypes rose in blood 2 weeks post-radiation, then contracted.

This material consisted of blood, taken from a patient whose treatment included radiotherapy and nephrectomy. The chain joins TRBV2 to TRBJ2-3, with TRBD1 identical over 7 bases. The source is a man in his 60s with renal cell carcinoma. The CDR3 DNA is TGTGCCAGCAGTCGGGACAGAAACACAGATACGCAGTATTTT. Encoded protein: CASSRDRNTDTQYF.